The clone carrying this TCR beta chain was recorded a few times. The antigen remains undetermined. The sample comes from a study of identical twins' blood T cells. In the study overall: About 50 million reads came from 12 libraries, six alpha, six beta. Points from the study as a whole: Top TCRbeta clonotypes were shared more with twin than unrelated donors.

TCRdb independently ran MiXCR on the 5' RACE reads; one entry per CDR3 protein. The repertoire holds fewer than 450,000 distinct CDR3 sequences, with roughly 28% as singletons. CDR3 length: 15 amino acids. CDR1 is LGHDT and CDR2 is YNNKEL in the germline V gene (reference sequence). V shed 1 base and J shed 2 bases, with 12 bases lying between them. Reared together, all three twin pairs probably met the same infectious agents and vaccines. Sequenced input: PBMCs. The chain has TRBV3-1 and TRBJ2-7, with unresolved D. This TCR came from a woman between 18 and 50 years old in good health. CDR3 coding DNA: TGTGCCAGCAGCCAAGCTTCCTCACTCACCTACGAGCAGTACTTC. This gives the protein CASSQASSLTYEQYF.